This note documents a single TCR beta chain sequence. Germline CDR1 PRHDT, CDR2 FYEKMQ (reference sequence). The CDR3 contains 14 residues. J gave up 6 bases and V 5 bases, and 3 bases lay outside the gene matches. Measured with immunoSEQ multiplex PCR; TCRdb has only the in-frame clones, and not every one. The data contain approximately 150,000 clones, roughly 87% of them seen just once; the ten biggest clones take up about 3%. These data are taken from a study of T cell responses to AZD1222 COVID-19 vaccine. This chain uses TRBV13 with TRBJ2-7, with TRBD2 matching 14 bases. The specimen was peripheral blood, collected on day 0 of AZD1222 vaccination. The TCR sequence derives from an adult in good health. The CDR3 DNA follows: TGTGCCAGCAGCCCCGGACTAGCGGGAGGCGAGCAGTACTTC. This encodes CASSPGLAGGEQYF.